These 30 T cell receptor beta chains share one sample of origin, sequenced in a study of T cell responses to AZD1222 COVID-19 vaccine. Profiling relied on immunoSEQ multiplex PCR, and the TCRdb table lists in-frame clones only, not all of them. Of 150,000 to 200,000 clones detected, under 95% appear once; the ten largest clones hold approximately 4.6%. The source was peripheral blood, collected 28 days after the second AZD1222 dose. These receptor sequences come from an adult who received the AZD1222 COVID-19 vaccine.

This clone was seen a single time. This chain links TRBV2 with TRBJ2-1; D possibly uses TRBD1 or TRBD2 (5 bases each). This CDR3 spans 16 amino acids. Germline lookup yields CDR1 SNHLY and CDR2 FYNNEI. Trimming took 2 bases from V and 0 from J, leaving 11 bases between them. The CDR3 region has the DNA TGTGCCAGCAGTGAATACTCAGGGAGCTCCTACAATGAGCAGTTCTTC. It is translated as CASSEYSGSSYNEQFF.

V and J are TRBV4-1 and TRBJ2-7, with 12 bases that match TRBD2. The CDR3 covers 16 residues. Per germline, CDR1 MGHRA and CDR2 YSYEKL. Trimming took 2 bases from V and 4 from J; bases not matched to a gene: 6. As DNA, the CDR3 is TGCGCCAGCAGCCAAACGACTAGCGGGAGTGCTTACGAGCAGTACTTC. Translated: CASSQTTSGSAYEQYF.

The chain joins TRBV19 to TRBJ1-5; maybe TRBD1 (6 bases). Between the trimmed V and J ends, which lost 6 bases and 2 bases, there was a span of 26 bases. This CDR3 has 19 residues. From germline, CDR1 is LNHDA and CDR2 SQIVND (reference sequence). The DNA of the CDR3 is TGTGCCAGTAGCCTAAAACAGGGATTACCACCGACACGCAATCAGCCCCAGCATTTT. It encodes CASSLKQGLPPTRNQPQHF.

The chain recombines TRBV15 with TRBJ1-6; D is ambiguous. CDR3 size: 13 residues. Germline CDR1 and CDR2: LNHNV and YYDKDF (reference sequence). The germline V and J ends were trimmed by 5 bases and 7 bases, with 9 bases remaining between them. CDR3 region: CATSSPRNSPLHF. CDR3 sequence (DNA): TGTGCCACCAGCTCGCCAAGGAATTCACCCCTCCACTTT.

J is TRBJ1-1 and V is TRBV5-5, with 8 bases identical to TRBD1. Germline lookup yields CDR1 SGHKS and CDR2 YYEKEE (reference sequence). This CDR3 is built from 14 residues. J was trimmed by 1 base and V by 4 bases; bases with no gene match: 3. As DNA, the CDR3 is TGTGCCAGCAGCCGGGGGACAGGGAACACTGAAGCTTTCTTT. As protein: CASSRGTGNTEAFF.

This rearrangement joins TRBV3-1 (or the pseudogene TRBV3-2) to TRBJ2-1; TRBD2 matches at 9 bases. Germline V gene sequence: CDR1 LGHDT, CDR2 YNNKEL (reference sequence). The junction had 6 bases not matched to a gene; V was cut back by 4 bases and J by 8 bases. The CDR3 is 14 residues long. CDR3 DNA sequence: TGTGCCAGCAGCCCCACGCGGGGGGGCCATGAGCAGTTCTTC. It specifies CASSPTRGGHEQFF.

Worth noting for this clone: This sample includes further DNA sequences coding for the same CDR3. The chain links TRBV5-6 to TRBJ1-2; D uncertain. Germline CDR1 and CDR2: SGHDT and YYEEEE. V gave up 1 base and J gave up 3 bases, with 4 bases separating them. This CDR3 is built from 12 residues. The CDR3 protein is CASSLRDYGYTF. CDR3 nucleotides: TGTGCCAGCAGCTTGAGGGACTATGGCTACACCTTC.

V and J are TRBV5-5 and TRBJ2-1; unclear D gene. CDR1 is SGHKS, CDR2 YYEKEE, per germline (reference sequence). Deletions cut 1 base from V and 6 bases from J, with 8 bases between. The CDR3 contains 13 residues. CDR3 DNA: TGTGCCAGCAGCTTGCGGCGTCTCAATGAGCAGTTCTTC. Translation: CASSLRRLNEQFF.

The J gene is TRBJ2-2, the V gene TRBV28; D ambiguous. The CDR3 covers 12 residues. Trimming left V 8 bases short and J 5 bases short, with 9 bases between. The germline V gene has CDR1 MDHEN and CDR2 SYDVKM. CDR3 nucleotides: TGTGCCAGCGCACAGAAGACCGGGGAGCTGTTTTTT. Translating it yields CASAQKTGELFF.

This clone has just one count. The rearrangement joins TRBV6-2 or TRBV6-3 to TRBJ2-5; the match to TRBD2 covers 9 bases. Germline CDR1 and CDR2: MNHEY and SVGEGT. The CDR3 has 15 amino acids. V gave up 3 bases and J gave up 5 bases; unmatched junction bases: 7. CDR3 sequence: CASSYLAGGPETQYF. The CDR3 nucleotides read TGTGCCAGCAGTTATCTGGCGGGAGGGCCGGAGACCCAGTACTTC.

The CDR3 region is CSVESGWGTEAFF. CDR3 DNA: TGCAGCGTTGAAAGCGGTTGGGGCACTGAAGCTTTCTTT. This chain joins TRBV29-1 and TRBJ1-1; D is uncertain. The CDR3 is made up of 13 amino acids. Germline V lookup: CDR1 SQVTM, CDR2 ANQGSEA. Trimming pared 2 bases from V and 4 bases from J, leaving 11 bases between.

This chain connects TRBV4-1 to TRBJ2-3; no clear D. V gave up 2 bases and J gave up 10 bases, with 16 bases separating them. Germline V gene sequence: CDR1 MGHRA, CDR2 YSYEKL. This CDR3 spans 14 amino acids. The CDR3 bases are TGCGCCAGCAGCCAACCCCGATTAGAACGCGCGCAGTATTTT. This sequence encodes CASSQPRLERAQYF.

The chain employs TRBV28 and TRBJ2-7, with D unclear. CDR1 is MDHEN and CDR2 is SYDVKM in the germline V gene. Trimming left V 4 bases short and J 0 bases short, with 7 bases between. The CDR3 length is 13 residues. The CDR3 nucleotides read TGTGCCAGCAGTTCTAAAGACTCCTACGAGCAGTACTTC. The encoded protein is CASSSKDSYEQYF.

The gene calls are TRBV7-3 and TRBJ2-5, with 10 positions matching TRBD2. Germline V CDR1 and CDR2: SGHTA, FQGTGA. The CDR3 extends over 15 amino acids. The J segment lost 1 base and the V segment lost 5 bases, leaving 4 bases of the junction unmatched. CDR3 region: CASSRTSGSQETQYF. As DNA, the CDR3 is TGTGCCAGCAGCCGGACTAGCGGATCCCAAGAGACCCAGTACTTC. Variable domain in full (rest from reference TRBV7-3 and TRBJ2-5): GAGVSQTPSNKVTEKGKYVELRCDPISGHTALYWYRQSLGQGPEFLIYFQGTGAADDSGLPNDRFFAVRPEGSVSTLKIQRTERGDSAVYLCASSRTSGSQETQYFGPGTRLLVL.

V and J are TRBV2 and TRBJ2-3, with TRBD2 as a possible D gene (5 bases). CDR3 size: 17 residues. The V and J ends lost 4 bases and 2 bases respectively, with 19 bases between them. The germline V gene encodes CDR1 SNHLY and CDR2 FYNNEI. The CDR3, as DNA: TGTGCCAGCAGTGTCTCTACGAGGGCCGCTACCACAGATACGCAGTATTTT. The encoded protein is CASSVSTRAATTDTQYF.

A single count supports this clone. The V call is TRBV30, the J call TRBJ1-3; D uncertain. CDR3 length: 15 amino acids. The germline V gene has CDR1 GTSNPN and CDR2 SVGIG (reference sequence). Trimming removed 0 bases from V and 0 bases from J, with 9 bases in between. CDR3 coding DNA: TGTGCCTGGAGTGTGGCAGTACTCTCTGGAAACACCATATATTTT. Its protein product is CAWSVAVLSGNTIYF.

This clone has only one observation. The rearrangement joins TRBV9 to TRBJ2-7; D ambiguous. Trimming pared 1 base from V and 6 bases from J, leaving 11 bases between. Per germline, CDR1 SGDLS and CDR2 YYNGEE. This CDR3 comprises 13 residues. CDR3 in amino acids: CASSVSPVGEQYF. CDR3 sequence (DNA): TGTGCCAGCAGCGTATCACCCGTCGGCGAGCAGTACTTC.

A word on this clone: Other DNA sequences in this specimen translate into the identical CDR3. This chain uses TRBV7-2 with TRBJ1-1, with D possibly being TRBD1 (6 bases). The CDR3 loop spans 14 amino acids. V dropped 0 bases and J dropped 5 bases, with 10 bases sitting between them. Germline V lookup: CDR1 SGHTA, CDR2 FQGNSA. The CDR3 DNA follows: TGTGCCAGCAGCTTAGCGCTGAGGGGGACTGAAGCTTTCTTT. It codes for CASSLALRGTEAFF. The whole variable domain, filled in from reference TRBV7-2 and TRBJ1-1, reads GAGVSQSPSNKVTEKGKDVELRCDPISGHTALYWYRQSLGQGLEFLIYFQGNSAPDKSGLPSDRFSAERTGGSVSTLTIQRTQQEDSAVYLCASSLALRGTEAFFGQGTRLTVV.

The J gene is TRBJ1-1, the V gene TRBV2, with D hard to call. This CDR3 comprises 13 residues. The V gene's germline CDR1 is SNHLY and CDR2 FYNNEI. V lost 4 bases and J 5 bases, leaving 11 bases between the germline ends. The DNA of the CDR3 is TGTGCCAGCAGTGGTCAGACGGGGACTGAAGCTTTCTTT. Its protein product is CASSGQTGTEAFF.

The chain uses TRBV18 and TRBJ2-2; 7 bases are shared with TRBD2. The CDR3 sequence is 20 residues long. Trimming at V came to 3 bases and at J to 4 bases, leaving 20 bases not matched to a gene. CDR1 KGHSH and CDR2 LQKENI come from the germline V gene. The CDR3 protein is CASSPYRELGRETTTGELFF. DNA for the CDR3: TGTGCCAGCTCACCTTACCGGGAGTTGGGGCGGGAGACTACCACCGGGGAGCTGTTTTTT.

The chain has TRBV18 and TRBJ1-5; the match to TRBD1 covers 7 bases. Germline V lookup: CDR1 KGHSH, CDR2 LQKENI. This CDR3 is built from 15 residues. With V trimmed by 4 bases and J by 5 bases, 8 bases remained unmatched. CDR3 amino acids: CASSLDRVAYQPQHF. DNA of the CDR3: TGTGCCAGCTCACTAGACAGGGTTGCCTATCAGCCCCAGCATTTT. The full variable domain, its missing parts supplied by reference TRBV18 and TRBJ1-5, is NAGVMQNPRHLVRRRGQEARLRCSPMKGHSHVYWYRQLPEEGLKFMVYLQKENIIDESGMPKERFSAEFPKEGPSILRIQQVVRGDSAAYFCASSLDRVAYQPQHFGDGTRLSIL.

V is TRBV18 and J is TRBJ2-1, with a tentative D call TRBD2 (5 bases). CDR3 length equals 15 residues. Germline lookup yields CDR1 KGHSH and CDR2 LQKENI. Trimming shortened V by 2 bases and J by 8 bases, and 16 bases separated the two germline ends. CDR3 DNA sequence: TGTGCCAGCTCACCAGGGAGCGGATCTAGGGATGAGCAGTTCTTC. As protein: CASSPGSGSRDEQFF.

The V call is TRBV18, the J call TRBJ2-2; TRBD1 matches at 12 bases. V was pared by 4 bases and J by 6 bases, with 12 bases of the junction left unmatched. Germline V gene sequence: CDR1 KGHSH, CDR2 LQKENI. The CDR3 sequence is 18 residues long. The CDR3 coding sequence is TGTGCCAGCTCACGAAAAGACCGGGACAGGGGGCTCCCCGGGGAGCTGTTTTTT. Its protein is CASSRKDRDRGLPGELFF.

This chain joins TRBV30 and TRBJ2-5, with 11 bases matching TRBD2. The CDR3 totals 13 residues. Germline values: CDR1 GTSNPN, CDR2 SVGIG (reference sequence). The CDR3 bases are TGTGCTTCCCGGGTAGCGGGAGGGGAGACCCAGTACTTC. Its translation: CASRVAGGETQYF.

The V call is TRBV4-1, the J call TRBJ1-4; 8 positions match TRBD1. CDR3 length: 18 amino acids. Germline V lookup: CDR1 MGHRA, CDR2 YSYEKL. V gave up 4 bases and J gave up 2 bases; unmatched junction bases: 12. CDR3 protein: CASSLSLPTGATNEKLFF. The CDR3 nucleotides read TGCGCCAGCAGCCTGAGCTTACCGACAGGGGCTACTAATGAAAAACTGTTTTTT.

CDR3 residues: CASSSLAGGRQETQYF. In DNA form, the CDR3 reads TGTGCCAGCAGCTCTTTAGCGGGGGGCCGACAAGAGACCCAGTACTTC. J is TRBJ2-5 and V is TRBV13; 10 bases fit TRBD2. CDR3 size: 16 residues. The germline gives CDR1 PRHDT, CDR2 FYEKMQ (reference sequence). V lost 4 bases, J lost 2 bases, and 7 bases stayed unmatched.

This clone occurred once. The CDR3 here is CASSLVGTGTYEQYF. CDR3 sequence (DNA): TGCGCCAGCAGCTTGGTGGGGACAGGCACCTACGAGCAGTACTTC. V gene TRBV5-1 combines with J gene TRBJ2-7, with 8 bases aligning to TRBD1. J was trimmed by 2 bases and V by 0 bases; bases with no gene match: 4. CDR1 is SGHRS, CDR2 YFSETQ, per germline. This CDR3 is 15 amino acids long.

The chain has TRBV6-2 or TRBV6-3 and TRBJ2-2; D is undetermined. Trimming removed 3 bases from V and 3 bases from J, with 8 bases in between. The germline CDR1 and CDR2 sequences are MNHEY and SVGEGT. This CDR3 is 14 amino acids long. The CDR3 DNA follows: TGTGCCAGCAGTTATCCAGATCACACCGGGGAGCTGTTTTTT. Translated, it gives CASSYPDHTGELFF.

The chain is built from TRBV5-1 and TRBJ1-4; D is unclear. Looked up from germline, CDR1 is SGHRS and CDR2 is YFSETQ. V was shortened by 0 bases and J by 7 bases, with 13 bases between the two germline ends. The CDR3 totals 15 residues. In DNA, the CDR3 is TGCGCCAGCAGCTTGGGAGGGAGGCTATTTGAAAAACTGTTTTTT. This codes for CASSLGGRLFEKLFF.

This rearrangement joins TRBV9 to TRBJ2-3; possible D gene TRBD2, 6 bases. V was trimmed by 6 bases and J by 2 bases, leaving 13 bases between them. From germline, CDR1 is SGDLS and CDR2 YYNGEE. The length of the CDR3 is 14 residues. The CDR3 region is CASNEGLPTDTQYF. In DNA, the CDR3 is TGTGCCAGCAACGAGGGACTCCCCACAGATACGCAGTATTTT.